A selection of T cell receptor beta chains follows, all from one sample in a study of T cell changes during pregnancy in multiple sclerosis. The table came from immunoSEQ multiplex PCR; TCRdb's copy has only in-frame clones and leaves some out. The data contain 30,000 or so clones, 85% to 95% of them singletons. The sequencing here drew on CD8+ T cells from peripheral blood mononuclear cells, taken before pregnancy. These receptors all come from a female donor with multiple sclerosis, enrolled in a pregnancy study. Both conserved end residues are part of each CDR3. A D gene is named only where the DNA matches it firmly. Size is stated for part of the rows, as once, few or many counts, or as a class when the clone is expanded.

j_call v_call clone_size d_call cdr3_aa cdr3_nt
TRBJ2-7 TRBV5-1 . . CASSLEGLSSYEQYF TGCGCCAGCAGCTTGGAGGGGTTAAGCTCCTACGAGCAGTACTTC
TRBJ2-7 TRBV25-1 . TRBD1 CASSDRVGQGAYEQYF TGTGCCAGCAGTGATCGGGTGGGACAGGGGGCCTACGAGCAGTACTTC
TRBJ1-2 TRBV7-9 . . CASSLPDRDFIF TGTGCCAGCAGCTTACCAGACAGAGATTTCATCTTC
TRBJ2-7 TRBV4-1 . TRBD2 CASSPGGSGRGEQYF TGCGCCAGCAGCCCCGGTGGAAGCGGGAGAGGCGAGCAGTACTTC
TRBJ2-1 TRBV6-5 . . CASGTRTYNEQFF TGTGCCAGCGGAACTAGAACTTACAATGAGCAGTTCTTC
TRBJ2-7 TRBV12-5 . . CASGDYRYEQYF TGTGCTAGTGGAGACTATCGCTACGAGCAGTACTTC
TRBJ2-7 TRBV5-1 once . CASSLARGSSYEQYF TGCGCCAGCAGCTTGGCGCGGGGCAGCTCCTACGAGCAGTACTTC
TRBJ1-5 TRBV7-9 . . CASSLDSVEPQHF TGTGCCAGCAGCTTAGATTCGGTTGAGCCCCAGCATTTT
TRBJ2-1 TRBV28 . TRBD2 CASSLIREATNEQFF TGTGCCAGCAGTTTAATTCGGGAGGCCACGAATGAGCAGTTCTTC
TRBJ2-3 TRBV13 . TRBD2 CASSLLRAGEAGGDTQYF TGTGCCAGCAGCTTACTTCGGGCGGGAGAGGCCGGGGGGGATACGCAGTATTTT